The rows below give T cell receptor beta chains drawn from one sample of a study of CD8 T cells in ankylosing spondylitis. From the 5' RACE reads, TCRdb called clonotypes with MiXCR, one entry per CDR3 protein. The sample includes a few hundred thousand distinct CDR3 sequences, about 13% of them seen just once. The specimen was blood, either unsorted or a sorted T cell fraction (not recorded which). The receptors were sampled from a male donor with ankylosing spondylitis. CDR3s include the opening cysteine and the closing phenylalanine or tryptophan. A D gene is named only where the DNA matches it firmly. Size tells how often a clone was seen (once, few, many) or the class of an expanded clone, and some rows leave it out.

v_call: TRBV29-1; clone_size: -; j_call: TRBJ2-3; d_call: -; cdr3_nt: TGCAGCGTTTCGCGGGCCACACAGGGAGATACGCAGTATTTT; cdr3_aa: CSVSRATQGDTQYF
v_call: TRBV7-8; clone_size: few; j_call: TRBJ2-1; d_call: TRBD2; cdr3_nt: TGTGCCAGCAGTCCCGAGAGCGGGAGGTTTAACAATGAGCAGTTCTTC; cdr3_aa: CASSPESGRFNNEQFF
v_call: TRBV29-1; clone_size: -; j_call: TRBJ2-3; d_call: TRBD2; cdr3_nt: TGCAGCGTTGCCCTAGCGGGATTAAGGAATACGCAGTATTTT; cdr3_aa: CSVALAGLRNTQYF
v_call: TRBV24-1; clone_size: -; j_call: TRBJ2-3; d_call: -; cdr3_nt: TGTGCCACCAGTGATTCACGGACCGCAGATACGCAGTATTTT; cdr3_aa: CATSDSRTADTQYF
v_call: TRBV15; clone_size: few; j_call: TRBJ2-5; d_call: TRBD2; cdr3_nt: TGTGCCACCAGCAGAGATCTAGCGGGAGCAGAGACCCAGTACTTC; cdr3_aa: CATSRDLAGAETQYF
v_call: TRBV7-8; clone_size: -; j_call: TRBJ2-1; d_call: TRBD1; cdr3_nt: TGTGCCAGCAGCTTGTCGATGGGACAGGGGGCGGCCGCGACGTTCTTC; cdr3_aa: CASSLSMGQGAAATFF
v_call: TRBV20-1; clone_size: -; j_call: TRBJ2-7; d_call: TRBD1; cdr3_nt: TGCAGTGCTAACAGGGGGGCTTCCGAGCAGTACTTC; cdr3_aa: CSANRGASEQYF
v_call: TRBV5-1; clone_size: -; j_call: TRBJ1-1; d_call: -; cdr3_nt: TGCGCCAGCAGCTACGTAGGACGGGACACTGAAGCTTTCTTT; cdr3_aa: CASSYVGRDTEAFF
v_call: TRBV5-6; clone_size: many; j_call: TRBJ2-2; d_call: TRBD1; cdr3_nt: TGTGCCAGCAGCATCCGGGACAGGGACACCGGGGAGCTGTTTTTT; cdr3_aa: CASSIRDRDTGELFF
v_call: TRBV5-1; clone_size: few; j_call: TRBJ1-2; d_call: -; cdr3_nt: TGCGCCAGCAGCTTGGAGCACAGCTCGGGGGGCTACACCTTC; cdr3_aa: CASSLEHSSGGYTF
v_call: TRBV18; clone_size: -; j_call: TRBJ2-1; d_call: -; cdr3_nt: TGTGCCAGCTCACCACCTAACTTCGAATATGAGCAGTTCTTC; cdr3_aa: CASSPPNFEYEQFF
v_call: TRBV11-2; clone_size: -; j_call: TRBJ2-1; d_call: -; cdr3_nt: TGTGCCAGCAGCTTAGAGCGGGATTCCTACAATGAGCAGTTCTTC; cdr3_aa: CASSLERDSYNEQFF
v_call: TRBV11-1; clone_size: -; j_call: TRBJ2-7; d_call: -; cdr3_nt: TGTGCCAGTTCTTCAGGGAACTTCTACGAGCAGTACTTC; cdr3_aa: CASSSGNFYEQYF
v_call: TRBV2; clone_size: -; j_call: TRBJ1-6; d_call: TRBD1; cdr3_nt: TGTGCCAGCAGGACAGGGGTTGGACCCCTCCACTTT; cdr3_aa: CASRTGVGPLHF
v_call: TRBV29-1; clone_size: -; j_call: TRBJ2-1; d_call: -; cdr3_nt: TGCAGCGTGGTGCTGGTAGGGGATGAGCAGTTCTTC; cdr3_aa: CSVVLVGDEQFF
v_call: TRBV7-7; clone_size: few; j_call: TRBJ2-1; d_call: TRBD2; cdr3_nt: TGTGCCAGCAGCCAGGGGACTAGTTTGGGTGAGCAGTTCTTC; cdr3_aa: CASSQGTSLGEQFF
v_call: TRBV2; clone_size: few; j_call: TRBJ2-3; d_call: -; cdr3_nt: TGTGCCAGCAGAGAAGGGGGGTTCACAGATACGCAGTATTTT; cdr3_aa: CASREGGFTDTQYF
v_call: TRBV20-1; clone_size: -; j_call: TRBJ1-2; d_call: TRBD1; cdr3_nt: TGCAGTGCTAGAGATCTGTCGGGGACAGACACATATGGCTACACCTTC; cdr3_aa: CSARDLSGTDTYGYTF
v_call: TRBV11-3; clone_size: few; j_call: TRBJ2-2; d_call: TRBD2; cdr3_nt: TGTGCCAGCAGCAAGACCGGGACTACGAACACCGGGGAGCTGTTTTTT; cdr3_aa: CASSKTGTTNTGELFF
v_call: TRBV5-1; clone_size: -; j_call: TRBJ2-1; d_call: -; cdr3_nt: TGCGCCAGCAGCTTTTTAAGGGGGATCCTGTTCTTC; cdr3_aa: CASSFLRGILFF
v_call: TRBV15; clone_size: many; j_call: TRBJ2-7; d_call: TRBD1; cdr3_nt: TGTGCCACCAGCAGAGCCGGACAGGGGTTCGAGCAGTACTTC; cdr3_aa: CATSRAGQGFEQYF
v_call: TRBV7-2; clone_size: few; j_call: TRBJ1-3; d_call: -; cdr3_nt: TGTGCCAGCAGCCCTAGCGTGGGTACGGCAGGAGGAAACACCATATATTTT; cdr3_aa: CASSPSVGTAGGNTIYF
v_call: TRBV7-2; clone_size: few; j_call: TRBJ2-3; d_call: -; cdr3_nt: TGTGCCAGCAGCCGAGGTGGGGCGGGGGATACGCAGTATTTT; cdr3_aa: CASSRGGAGDTQYF
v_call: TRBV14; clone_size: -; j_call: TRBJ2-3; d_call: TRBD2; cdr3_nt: TGTGCCAGCAGCCTTACGTTAGCGGGAACCGACACAGATACGCAGTATTTT; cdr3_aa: CASSLTLAGTDTDTQYF
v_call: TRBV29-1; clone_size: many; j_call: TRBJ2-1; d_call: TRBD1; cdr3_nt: TGCAGCGTCACGGGACAGGGAGCCTACAATGAGCAGTTCTTC; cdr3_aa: CSVTGQGAYNEQFF
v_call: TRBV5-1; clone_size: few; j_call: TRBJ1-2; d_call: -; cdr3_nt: TGCGCCAGCAGCCCGGATGTACCCAACAATCTATATGGCTACACCTTC; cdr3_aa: CASSPDVPNNLYGYTF
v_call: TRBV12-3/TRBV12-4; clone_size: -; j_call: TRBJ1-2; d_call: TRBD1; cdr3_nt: TGTGCCAGCAGTCGACCGGGACAGGGAAGATATGGCTACACCTTC; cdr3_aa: CASSRPGQGRYGYTF
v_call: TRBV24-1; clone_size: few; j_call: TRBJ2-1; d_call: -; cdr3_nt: TGTGCCACCAGTGATGATCCTAGCAATGAGCAGTTCTTC; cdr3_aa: CATSDDPSNEQFF